Below, 20 T cell receptor beta chains from the same sample are listed, as sequenced in a study of Graves' ophthalmopathy and Graves' hyperthyroidism listed by TCRdb under 2018. Sequencing was performed on an Illumina HiSeq 2000. For repertoire sequencing, TCR beta CDR3 regions were amplified from RNA transcripts. A first-round RT-PCR used HTBI primers with the Qiagen OneStep RT-PCR kit, followed by a second-round multiplex PCR, size selection and purification. TCRdb reanalyzed the raw reads on its own, using fastp at Q25 for trimming and MiXCR for clone calling, and kept in-frame beta chains. Identical CDR3 proteins give one entry, which carries the most common genes and DNA. This sample gives roughly 420,000 distinct CDR3 sequences in total; approximately 21% of them show up just once. The ten largest make up under 3.5% of the sample. The specimen was peripheral blood. Every receptor here comes from a woman aged 18 to 35 with stable Graves' hyperthyroidism. Donor details come from another sample of the same person, matched by shared clones.

This clonotype occurred many times. This sequence joins TRBV18 and TRBJ1-1; TRBD1 might be the D (6 bases). The CDR3 totals 14 residues. From germline, CDR1 is KGHSH and CDR2 LQKENI. V was trimmed by 8 bases and J by 0 bases, leaving 13 bases between them. DNA of the CDR3: TGTGCCAGCAGCCCACAGGGATTGAACACTGAAGCTTTCTTT. Protein: CASSPQGLNTEAFF.

Many counts were recorded for this clonotype. CDR3 nucleotide sequence: TGTGCCAGCAGTTCGGCGGGCTCTTCGCATGAGCAGTTCTTC. Translated, it gives CASSSAGSSHEQFF. The chain carries TRBV6-2 or TRBV6-3 and TRBJ2-1; D possibly corresponds to TRBD2 (5 bases). V was trimmed by 4 bases and J by 8 bases, leaving 15 bases between them. The CDR3 covers 14 residues. CDR1 is MNHEY, CDR2 SVGEGT, per germline.

This clonotype was observed a few times. The V call is TRBV5-4, the J call TRBJ1-1, with D unclear. Trimming removed 3 bases from V and 8 bases from J, with 11 bases in between. The germline CDR1 and CDR2 sequences are SGHNT and YYREEE (reference sequence). The CDR3 runs to 12 residues. CDR3 coding DNA: TGTGCCAGCAGCTCTCTACCATCCGAAGCTTTCTTT. It specifies CASSSLPSEAFF.

This clonotype was recorded many times. V is TRBV29-1 and J is TRBJ1-2; D unclear. The germline V gene encodes CDR1 SQVTM and CDR2 ANQGSEA. The V gene lost 5 bases and the J gene lost 6 bases, with 22 bases spanning the gap. This CDR3 contains 15 residues. CDR3 amino acids: CSVLEGTQGSDGYTF. CDR3 sequence (DNA): TGCAGCGTTTTAGAGGGTACTCAAGGATCGGATGGCTACACCTTC. The full variable domain, with the rest looked up from reference TRBV29-1 and TRBJ1-2, is SAVISQKPSRDICQRGTSLTIQCQVDSQVTMMFWYRQQPGQSLTLIATANQGSEATYESGFVIDKFPISRPNLTFSTLTVSNMSPEDSSIYLCSVLEGTQGSDGYTFGSGTRLTVV.

At least ten counts were recorded for this clonotype. The J gene is TRBJ1-1, the V gene TRBV13, with no clear D. Germline CDR1 reads PRHDT; CDR2 reads FYEKMQ (reference sequence). CDR3 length: 16 residues. Trimming cost V 2 bases and J 3 bases, with 16 bases left between them. The CDR3 DNA follows: TGTGCCAGCAGCTTACAGCGGAGTCCCCGGGACACTGAAGCTTTCTTT. It codes for CASSLQRSPRDTEAFF.

For this clonotype: A much bigger clone sits one base away, suggesting this may be a read error. J is TRBJ1-2 and V is TRBV28; D unclear. This CDR3 is 13 amino acids long. Germline V gene data show CDR1 as MDHEN and CDR2 as SYDVKM. CDR3 sequence (DNA): TGTGCCAGCAGCCCCGGGAACCTCCTAAGCTACGCCTTC. Its translation is CASSPGNLLSYAF.

V gene TRBV7-9 combines with J gene TRBJ2-5; TRBD1 aligns across 8 bases. The CDR3 spans 14 residues. Germline V gene data show CDR1 as SEHNR and CDR2 as FQNEAQ (reference sequence). Unmatched junction bases numbered 4, after V lost 4 bases and J lost 3 bases. In DNA, the CDR3 is TGTGCCAGCAGCTCCTCGACAGGGGAAGAGACCCAGTACTTC. Its translation: CASSSSTGEETQYF. Together with reference TRBV7-9 and TRBJ2-5, the CDR3 gives the full variable domain: DTGVSQNPRHKITKRGQNVTFRCDPISEHNRLYWYRQTLGQGPEFLTYFQNEAQLEKSRLLSDRFSAERPKGSFSTLEIQRTEQGDSAMYLCASSSSTGEETQYFGPGTRLLVL.

The sample holds many counts of this clonotype. The chain recombines TRBV20-1 with TRBJ2-7; D not resolved. The CDR3 covers 11 residues. CDR1 and CDR2 (germline): DFQATT, SNEGSKA (reference sequence). V lost 5 bases to trimming and J lost 4 bases, with 9 bases between them. This CDR3 is CSAGFRYEQYF. DNA for the CDR3: TGCAGTGCTGGGTTCCGTTACGAGCAGTACTTC.

This clonotype was counted only a few times. The chain employs TRBV30 and TRBJ1-5; no definite D call. Trimming shortened V by 2 bases and J by 3 bases, and 14 bases separated the two germline ends. CDR1 and CDR2 (germline): GTSNPN, SVGIG (reference sequence). CDR3 length equals 15 residues. The CDR3 region is CAWSQGSGNNQPQHF. The CDR3 DNA is TGTGCCTGGAGTCAAGGGTCAGGCAACAATCAGCCCCAGCATTTT. The full variable domain, rest sourced from reference TRBV30 and TRBJ1-5, is SQTIHQWPATLVQPVGSPLSLECTVEGTSNPNLYWYRQAAGRGLQLLFYSVGIGQISSEVPQNLSASRPQDRQFILSSKKLLLSDSGFYLCAWSQGSGNNQPQHFGDGTRLSIL.

This clonotype has ten or more counts. At one boundary the junction diverges from the germline segment, which might be a read error. The CDR3 bases are TGCAGTGCTAGCGGCGTTCAGGGCCACTCCTATGAGCAGTACTTC. Its translation: CSASGVQGHSYEQYF. The chain employs TRBV20-1 and TRBJ2-7; TRBD1 might be the D (5 bases). Germline loops: CDR1 DFQATT, CDR2 SNEGSKA (reference sequence). The CDR3 totals 15 residues.

In this sample, this clonotype turned up many times. The chain uses TRBV12-3 or TRBV12-4 and TRBJ1-5, with 10 bases fitting TRBD1. The V gene end was trimmed by 6 bases and the J gene end by 4 bases; junction bases not matched to a gene: 6. This CDR3 spans 15 amino acids. The CDR3 region is CASRGGQGPNQPQHF. CDR3 DNA: TGTGCCAGCAGGGGGGGACAGGGGCCTAATCAGCCCCAGCATTTT.

The rearrangement uses TRBV15 and TRBJ2-5; D gene uncertain. The V and J ends lost 1 base and 4 bases respectively, with 10 bases between them. The CDR3 is 14 residues long. Per germline, CDR1 LNHNV and CDR2 YYDKDF (reference sequence). The CDR3 is CATSRVFPGETQYF. CDR3 in DNA: TGTGCCACCAGCAGAGTCTTCCCGGGAGAGACCCAGTACTTC.

The rearrangement joins TRBV12-5 to TRBJ1-1, with TRBD1 matching over 7 bases. Germline V lookup: CDR1 LGHNT, CDR2 FRNRAP. Trimming cost V 5 bases and J 5 bases; bases outside gene matches: 11. The length of the CDR3 is 15 residues. CDR3 sequence reads: CASGPETTGLTEAFF. The CDR3, as DNA: TGTGCTAGTGGTCCGGAAACGACAGGGTTGACTGAAGCTTTCTTT.

This clonotype was seen a handful of times. This chain links TRBV28 with TRBJ1-4; 10 nucleotides align to TRBD1. J gave up 8 bases and V 5 bases, and 11 bases lay outside the gene matches. The CDR3 has 16 amino acids. Per germline, CDR1 MDHEN and CDR2 SYDVKM. The CDR3 protein is CASSPRGDRGEEKLFF. The CDR3, as DNA: TGTGCCAGCAGTCCCCGGGGGGACAGGGGTGAGGAAAAACTGTTTTTT.

This clonotype was seen a handful of times. The chain joins TRBV5-1 to TRBJ2-7, with D perhaps TRBD1 or TRBD2 (5 bases each). CDR1 and CDR2 from the germline V gene are SGHRS and YFSETQ. The CDR3 length is 13 residues. With 7 bases removed from V and 0 bases from J, the gap between germline ends came to 11 bases. The CDR3 sequence: CASREGASYEQYF. The CDR3 DNA is TGCGCCAGCCGGGAAGGGGCCTCCTACGAGCAGTACTTC.

This clonotype was seen a handful of times. The chain carries TRBV11-2 and TRBJ2-7; 7 bases align to TRBD2. With 4 bases clipped from V and 0 bases from J, the junction kept 6 bases outside the gene matches. The CDR3 is 15 residues long. From germline, CDR1 is SGHAT and CDR2 FQNNGV. This CDR3 reads CASSYTSESSYEQYF. In DNA, the CDR3 is TGTGCCAGCAGCTACACTAGCGAGAGCTCCTACGAGCAGTACTTC.

The chain is built from TRBV27 and TRBJ1-1; tentative D call: TRBD1 (5 bases). V was clipped by 0 bases and J by 8 bases, with 13 bases between them. This CDR3 spans 14 amino acids. Germline loops: CDR1 MNHEY, CDR2 SMNVEV (reference sequence). The chain's CDR3 is CASSLSAGVSEAFF. CDR3 DNA: TGTGCCAGCAGTTTATCGGCGGGGGTCTCCGAAGCTTTCTTT.

This clonotype was seen at least ten times. This chain links TRBV4-3 with TRBJ2-2; D is unclear. V lost 0 bases to trimming and J lost 6 bases, with 8 bases between them. Looked up from germline, CDR1 is LGHNA and CDR2 is YSLEER. This CDR3 contains 14 residues. The CDR3 bases are TGCGCCAGCAGCCAAGATAGGGTCGCCGGGGAGCTGTTTTTT. Its protein is CASSQDRVAGELFF.

At least ten counts were recorded for this clonotype. This chain uses TRBV20-1 with TRBJ2-5; perhaps TRBD2 as D (6 bases). Germline-derived CDR1 and CDR2 are DFQATT and SNEGSKA (reference sequence). V lost 0 bases and J lost 5, with 10 bases in between. The CDR3 extends over 13 amino acids. The DNA of the CDR3 is TGCAGTGCTAGAGAGGCGGGACGTGAGACCCAGTACTTC. Encoded protein: CSAREAGRETQYF.

V and J are TRBV29-1 and TRBJ2-6, with D perhaps matching TRBD1 (6 bases). The CDR3 spans 14 residues. The germline CDR1 and CDR2 sequences are SQVTM and ANQGSEA. Between the trimmed V and J ends, which lost 6 bases and 0 bases, there was a span of 9 bases. The CDR3 here is CSVGQTSGANVLTF. CDR3 bases: TGCAGCGTCGGACAGACCTCTGGGGCCAACGTCCTGACTTTC.